This entry lists 6 T cell receptor beta chains sequenced from one sample in a study of blood T cell repertoires in COVID-19. Clones were read by immunoSEQ multiplex PCR, and TCRdb kept only the in-frame ones, dropping some. Altogether 300,000 to 400,000 clones are present, approximately 86% being singletons, with the ten largest covering approximately 4.6%. Sequenced sample: PBMCs or T cells enriched from blood (not recorded which). The receptors originated from a woman aged 40 to 49 with acute COVID-19.

The chain combines TRBV28 with TRBJ1-3, with TRBD1 matching 8 bases. The CDR3 covers 14 residues. Germline lookup yields CDR1 MDHEN and CDR2 SYDVKM. With 3 bases clipped from V and 7 bases from J, the junction kept 5 bases outside the gene matches. CDR3 DNA sequence: TGTGCCAGCAGTTTGTCTTACAGGGGGAACACCATATATTTT. Translated: CASSLSYRGNTIYF.

In its sample, this clone was seen a few times. The rearrangement links TRBV14 to TRBJ1-2, with D possibly TRBD1 on 6 matching bases. This CDR3 comprises 15 residues. Per germline, CDR1 SGHDN and CDR2 FVKESK. V shed 4 bases and J shed 2 bases, with 14 bases lying between them. The CDR3 nucleotides are TGTGCCAGCAGCCGACCCGGGACAAAGAACTATGGCTACACCTTC. Amino acids: CASSRPGTKNYGYTF.

J is TRBJ1-6 and V is TRBV5-6, with TRBD1 matching 7 bases. V lost 0 bases to trimming and J lost 6 bases; unmatched junction nucleotides: 0. The CDR3 has 14 amino acids. Germline CDR1 and CDR2: SGHDT and YYEEEE. CDR3 nucleotide sequence: TGTGCCAGCAGCTTGGAGGGGGCTAATTCACCCCTCCACTTT. Its protein is CASSLEGANSPLHF.

This sequence joins TRBV29-1 and TRBJ1-1; 10 positions match TRBD1. CDR1 SQVTM and CDR2 ANQGSEA come from the germline V gene. Trimming cost V 7 bases and J 7 bases; bases outside gene matches: 6. This CDR3 has 12 amino acids. CDR3 protein: CSAETGGGEAFF. CDR3 nucleotide sequence: TGCAGCGCCGAGACAGGGGGCGGTGAAGCTTTCTTT.

As to this clone: This sample also contains other DNA sequences that code for the same CDR3. This chain joins TRBV19 and TRBJ1-2; TRBD1 matches 8 bases. The V and J ends lost 3 bases and 2 bases, in that order; junction bases with no gene match: 2. The CDR3 runs to 14 residues. Germline CDR1 is LNHDA and CDR2 is SQIVND (reference sequence). CDR3 region: CASSIDRGNYGYTF. For the CDR3, the DNA is TGTGCCAGTAGTATTGACAGGGGAAACTATGGCTACACCTTC.

The rearrangement uses TRBV15 and TRBJ1-6; TRBD1 matches 12 bases. The V gene end was trimmed by 1 base and the J gene end by 7 bases; junction bases not matched to a gene: 5. Germline V gene data show CDR1 as LNHNV and CDR2 as YYDKDF (reference sequence). The CDR3 has 17 amino acids. The CDR3, as DNA: TGTGCCACCAGCAGAGCGGGACAGGGGGCTGGGAATTCACCCCTCCACTTT. It is translated as CATSRAGQGAGNSPLHF. Full variable domain (outside the CDR3, taken from reference TRBV15 and TRBJ1-6): DAMVIQNPRYQVTQFGKPVTLSCSQTLNHNVMYWYQQKSSQAPKLLFHYYDKDFNNEADTPDNFQSRRPNTSFCFLDIRSPGLGDTAMYLCATSRAGQGAGNSPLHFGNGTRLTVT.